The text below deals with one T cell receptor (beta chain). Its antigen is currently not known. Base qualities are not at hand, and no much larger clone is one base apart. The data are from a study of response to subunit inactivated influenza vaccine (dated by TCRdb to 2017 to 2018). About the investigation overall: Deep quantitative profiling of the T cell receptor repertoire was used in the study to follow responses to a trivalent subunit inactivated influenza vaccine. General findings and caveats noted by the study authors: The authors proposed that each seasonal influenza vaccination may bring in only a limited number of new T cells.

V is clipped by 1 base and J by 7 bases, and the sequence between their germline boundaries is 4 bases long. From the cysteine through the phenylalanine, the CDR3 covers 12 amino acids. Left in the record is the CDR3 DNA by itself, 36 bases read in frame from the first base. CDR1 and CDR2, looked up from the germline V gene (reference sequence), are SEHNR and FQNEAQ. The library was produced with RT-PCR. The reads were generated on an Illumina HiSeq 2500. TCRdb trimmed the raw reads at Q25, called clones with MiXCR and kept productive beta chains. Each record represents a unique CDR3 protein, reported with the most common genes and DNA among its rows. Across this sample there are about 170,000 distinct CDR3 sequences, with about 12% seen only once. The top ten constitute around 32% of the sample. This sample also appeared in a second study, on T cells expressing NK-cell markers. That second publication adds: The TCR beta cDNA libraries were made using 5'RACE template switching, a step that added both a universal primer site and unique molecular identifiers. In sorted CD3+CD56+NKG2C+, CD3+CD56+NKG2C- and CD3+CD56-NKG2C+ T-cell subsets from eight donors, TCR beta-chain repertoires were profiled. Among the eight sequenced donors, only one was HCMV-seronegative, while the other seven were HCMV-seropositive. To restrict sorting to alphabetaTCR-expressing T cells, an anti-gammadeltaTCR antibody was added in several experiments. In more than 5 donors, the dominant CD3+CD56+NKG2C+ clonotypes were found to rank among the top 10 CD8+ clonotypes and to make up about 1.0-7.5% of CD8+ T cells. Those dominant clonotypes were again the most abundant among CD3+CD56-NKG2C+ cells in a handful of donors, at roughly 25-60.1%. Whether the expanded NKG2C-expressing T cell clones were specific for HCMV antigens remained unclear. Randomly selected healthy volunteers, three men and five women, were used as the eight sequenced donors. HCMV-specific IgG was detected in serum with a commercial ELISA kit to determine HCMV serostatus. Peripheral blood mononuclear cells were isolated from blood by Ficoll density gradient centrifugation. Using Miltenyi isolation kits, CD4+ and CD8+ T cells were isolated from PBMC through magnetic immunoseparation. Synthesis of cDNA was primed from the TCR beta constant segment and was followed by two consecutive PCR amplification steps. Libraries were sequenced as 2 x 150 bp reads on Illumina HiSeq 2000/2500, MiSeq or NextSeq. MIGEC was used to demultiplex reads and group the reads by UMI, and MiTCR was used to assemble and quantify clonotypes. To exclude erroneous sequences, any TCR cDNA sequence not supported by at least two reads was discarded. The tcR package was used for downstream repertoire analysis, with clonotypes matched between fractions based on CDR3 nucleotide sequence plus V segment. VDJmatch was used to annotate antigen specificity against VDJdb, with one amino acid substitution in CDR3 allowed.

The sample consisted of CD8+ T cells sorted from PBMCs, taken approximately 13 days after vaccination. This TCR came from a man aged 45-60 years who received an inactivated influenza vaccine. Donor details come from another sample of the same person, matched by shared clones. The rearrangement combines TRBV7-9 with TRBJ1-4; the D gene identity is not certain. The DNA sequence is given as TGTGCCAGCAGCTTAGGGGGTGAAAAACTGTTTTTT. Translated, it reads CASSLGGEKLFF.